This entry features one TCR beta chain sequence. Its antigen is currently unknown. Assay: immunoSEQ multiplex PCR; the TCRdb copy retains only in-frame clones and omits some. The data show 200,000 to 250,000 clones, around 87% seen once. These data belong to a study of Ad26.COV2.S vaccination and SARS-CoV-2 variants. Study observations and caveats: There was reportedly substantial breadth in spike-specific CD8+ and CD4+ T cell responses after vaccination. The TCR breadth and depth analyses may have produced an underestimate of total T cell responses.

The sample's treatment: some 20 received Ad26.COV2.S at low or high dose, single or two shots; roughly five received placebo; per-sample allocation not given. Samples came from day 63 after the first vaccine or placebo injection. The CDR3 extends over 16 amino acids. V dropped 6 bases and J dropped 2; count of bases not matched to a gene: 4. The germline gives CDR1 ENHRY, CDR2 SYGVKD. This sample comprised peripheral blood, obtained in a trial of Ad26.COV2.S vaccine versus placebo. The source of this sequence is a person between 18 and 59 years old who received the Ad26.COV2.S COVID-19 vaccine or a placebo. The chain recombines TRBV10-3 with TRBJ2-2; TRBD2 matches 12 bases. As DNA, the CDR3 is TGTGCCATCAGCCTAGCGGGAGGGCGAAACACCGGGGAGCTGTTTTTT. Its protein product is CAISLAGGRNTGELFF.